The T cell receptor (beta chain) under discussion was sequenced for a study of T cell changes during pregnancy in multiple sclerosis. This CDR3 is 14 amino acids long. Trimming left V 0 bases short and J 2 bases short, with 8 bases between. Germline loops: CDR1 MGHDK, CDR2 SYGVNS. Produced via immunoSEQ multiplex PCR; TCRdb's table is partial and in-frame only. The sample holds roughly 100,000 clones; approximately 90% are singletons and the top ten take approximately 0.8%. The sample consisted of peripheral blood, taken in the second trimester of pregnancy. The V call is TRBV25-1, the J call TRBJ2-7; D may be TRBD2 (5 bases). This TCR came from a female donor in good health, enrolled as a control in a pregnancy study. CDR3 loop: CASSEYLAPYEQYF. In DNA, the CDR3 is TGTGCCAGCAGTGAATATTTAGCGCCCTACGAGCAGTACTTC.